This TCR beta chain was sequenced for a study of blood T cell repertoires in COVID-19. Study-wide context: PBMCs, B-cell-depleted T cells, or T cells were the source of the cDNA or gDNA that made up the material.

Germline lookup yields CDR1 SGHTA and CDR2 FQGNSA. The CDR3 extends over 15 amino acids. The junction had 7 bases not matched to a gene; V was cut back by 7 bases and J by 1 base. As processed by the authors: Scientists estimated how many nucleated cells there were by amplifying reference gene primers. Measured with immunoSEQ multiplex PCR; TCRdb has only the in-frame clones, and not every one. V and J calls and clone size are as listed in that table; D and trimming were resolved from the DNA. The sample holds 70,000 to 100,000 clones, around nine tenths seen once. This TCR came from an older woman with COVID-19, enrolled during active disease. The sample taken for sequencing was peripheral blood. This chain uses TRBV7-2 with TRBJ2-7; 10 nucleotides agree with TRBD2. DNA for the CDR3: TGTGCCAGCACCGCCGGGACTAGCGTATCCTACGAGCAGTACTTC. Translation: CASTAGTSVSYEQYF. Full variable domain (rest looked up from reference TRBV7-2 and TRBJ2-7): GAGVSQSPSNKVTEKGKDVELRCDPISGHTALYWYRQSLGQGLEFLIYFQGNSAPDKSGLPSDRFSAERTGGSVSTLTIQRTQQEDSAVYLCASTAGTSVSYEQYFGPGTRLTVT.